This record covers a single TCR beta chain. The target antigen is unknown. This entry is derived from a study of T cells expressing NK-cell markers. Regarding the study as a whole: It was still unclear whether expanded NKG2C+ T cell clones were HCMV specific. NKG2C+ dominant clonotype frequencies in several donors were about 1.0-8% of CD8+ T cells. In a few donors, dominant clonotypes made up about 25-65% of CD3+CD56-NKG2C+ cells.

What made the TCR beta cDNA was 5'RACE template switching with UMIs. TCRdb re-called the 5' RACE reads; one entry per CDR3 protein, DNA not given. The sample spans 500,000 or so distinct CDR3 sequences; the ten largest clones claim approximately 3.6%. The sample consisted of blood T cells: a sorted CD56 or NKG2C T cell subset, CD4+ or CD8+ T cells, or bulk PBMC T cells (not recorded which). The receptor was isolated from a man younger than 30 in good health.

The CDR3 is CASRRTGQADTDTQYF. The chain has TRBV7-2 and TRBJ2-3; the TCRdb call, TRBD1, lacks DNA for checking. CDR3 length: 16 residues. CDR1 and CDR2 (germline): SGHTA, FQGNSA.